These 3 T cell receptor beta chains share one sample of origin, sequenced in a study of yellow fever vaccine responses in identical twins. MiXCR was run by TCRdb on the RT-PCR reads, yielding one entry per CDR3 protein. The sample includes 1,500 to 2,000 distinct CDR3 sequences, around 86% of them seen just once. The starting material was T cells from blood (PBMCs), unsorted or a sorted subset (not recorded which), obtained before or after yellow fever vaccination (not recorded which). All receptors derive from a woman aged 18-35 years who received the yellow fever vaccine.

The V call is TRBV13, the J call TRBJ2-7, with 9 bases identical to TRBD2. With V trimmed by 7 bases and J by 7 bases, 5 bases remained unmatched. This CDR3 contains 12 residues. Germline-derived CDR1 and CDR2 are PRHDT and FYEKMQ (reference sequence). CDR3 sequence: CASTLAGREQYF. DNA for the CDR3: TGTGCCAGCACCCTAGCGGGACGGGAGCAGTACTTC.

The rearrangement joins TRBV7-6 to TRBJ1-1; D ambiguous. Germline CDR1 SGHVS, CDR2 FNYEAQ. There are 15 residues in the CDR3. The V gene lost 5 bases and the J gene lost 3 bases, with 16 bases spanning the gap. CDR3 protein: CASSPVGVVDTEAFF. For the CDR3, the DNA is TGTGCCAGCAGCCCCGTCGGGGTGGTGGACACTGAAGCTTTCTTT.

This clonotype was found a few times. This chain joins TRBV20-1 and TRBJ1-6; no definite D call. The ends were cut back, 1 base at V and 9 bases at J, with 13 bases in the middle. The germline CDR1 and CDR2 sequences are DFQATT and SNEGSKA (reference sequence). The CDR3 contains 14 residues. The CDR3 reads CSARVPYGSSPLHF. In nucleotides, the CDR3 is TGCAGTGCTAGAGTACCATACGGCAGTTCACCCCTCCACTTT.